This passage covers 16 T cell receptor beta chains from one sample sequenced in a study of cytomegalovirus exposure and HLA in healthy donors. Only in-frame clones appear in the TCRdb table, and some are missing; sequencing was by immunoSEQ multiplex PCR. The table lists approximately 190,000 clones, roughly 82% of them singletons, with around 6.7% in the top ten. Sequences were obtained from PBMCs. These receptors came from a man aged 18-30 years in good health and CMV-seropositive.

CDR3 coding DNA: TGTGCCAGCAGTTACTTCCTGGGGACAGATTACAATGAGCAGTTCTTC. It codes for CASSYFLGTDYNEQFF. V is TRBV6-5 and J is TRBJ2-1; TRBD1 matches 7 bases. CDR1 MNHEY and CDR2 SVGAGI come from the germline V gene. This CDR3 has 16 residues. V lost 1 base, J lost 4 bases, and 7 bases stayed unmatched.

The chain couples TRBV6-5 to TRBJ2-7, with D hard to call. Trimming cost V 7 bases and J 4 bases, with 8 bases left between them. This CDR3 region has 11 residues. Germline CDR1 reads MNHEY; CDR2 reads SVGAGI. This chain's CDR3 is CASIFAYEQYF. The CDR3 coding sequence is TGTGCCAGCATATTCGCGTACGAGCAGTACTTC.

This chain connects TRBV5-6 to TRBJ2-7; weak D call: TRBD1 (6 bases). Per the germline V gene, CDR1 is SGHDT and CDR2 is YYEEEE. Trimming shortened V by 4 bases and J by 7 bases, and 21 bases separated the two germline ends. CDR3 length: 15 amino acids. The CDR3 nucleotides are TGTGCCAGCAGCCCGTCCGGGACACTCTCTCAGGAGCAGTACTTC. Translated, it gives CASSPSGTLSQEQYF.

The chain couples TRBV6-1 to TRBJ2-2; tentatively, D is TRBD1 (5 bases). Trimming took off 0 bases at V and 1 base at J, with 6 bases between the two ends. Germline-derived CDR1 and CDR2 are MNHNS and SASEGT. The CDR3 is 15 residues long. The chain's CDR3 is CASSEAGQNTGELFF. CDR3 nucleotides: TGTGCCAGCAGTGAAGCGGGGCAGAACACCGGGGAGCTGTTTTTT.

The rearrangement links TRBV7-2 to TRBJ2-7; a weak D match, TRBD2 (6 bases). Germline lookup yields CDR1 SGHTA and CDR2 FQGNSA. This CDR3 contains 16 residues. The V end lost 5 bases, the J end lost 6 bases, and 23 bases lay between the germline ends. The CDR3 protein is CASSLGSRAIDAEQYF. The CDR3 coding sequence is TGTGCCAGCAGCCTCGGGAGTCGGGCAATAGACGCCGAGCAGTACTTC.

The rearrangement joins TRBV28 to TRBJ2-3; TRBD2 matches at 9 bases. CDR1 is MDHEN, CDR2 SYDVKM, per germline. This CDR3 region has 14 residues. V was pared by 6 bases and J by 1 base, with 2 bases of the junction left unmatched. CDR3 sequence reads: CASRPSGGTDTQYF. The CDR3 bases are TGTGCCAGCAGGCCTAGCGGGGGCACAGATACGCAGTATTTT.

V and J are TRBV14 and TRBJ2-1, with TRBD1 as a possible D gene (7 bases). Germline lookup yields CDR1 SGHDN and CDR2 FVKESK. The CDR3 covers 17 residues. V was pared by 2 bases and J by 6 bases, with 20 bases between. As DNA, the CDR3 is TGTGCCAGCAGCCAACTCAAGGGCGGGACAGTGCCCAATGAGCAGTTCTTC. Amino acids: CASSQLKGGTVPNEQFF.

In its sample, this clone was seen many times. The chain uses TRBV5-1 and TRBJ2-2; 8 bases are shared with TRBD1. CDR3 length equals 16 residues. The ends lost 0 bases at V and 1 base at J; junction bases unmatched: 2. Germline CDR1 reads SGHRS; CDR2 reads YFSETQ. In DNA form, the CDR3 reads TGCGCCAGCAGCTTGGGAGGGACAGGGAACACCGGGGAGCTGTTTTTT. This codes for CASSLGGTGNTGELFF.

The CDR3, as DNA: TGTGCCGGCGGGACAGGGAGGACGGAGACCCAGTACTTC. Protein: CAGGTGRTETQYF. The V gene is TRBV30, the J gene TRBJ2-5, with 9 nucleotides matching TRBD1. V was clipped by 8 bases and J by 5 bases; unmatched bases: 9. The CDR3 spans 13 residues. CDR1 GTSNPN and CDR2 SVGIG come from the germline V gene (reference sequence).

The genes are TRBV11-3 and TRBJ2-2, with D possibly TRBD2 on 5 matching bases. The CDR3 totals 18 residues. Germline-derived CDR1 and CDR2 are SGHNT and YENEEA. V lost 5 bases to trimming and J lost 3 bases, with 22 bases between them. In DNA form, the CDR3 reads TGTGCCAGCAGCCCCGGCGGAGGCCGAAGAGAGGACACCGGGGAGCTGTTTTTT. Amino acid sequence: CASSPGGGRREDTGELFF.

The chain links TRBV5-4 to TRBJ2-7, with D possibly matching TRBD2 (5 bases). CDR3 length equals 15 residues. Trimming removed 0 bases at V and 0 bases at J, with 10 bases between. Germline CDR1 SGHNT, CDR2 YYREEE (reference sequence). The CDR3, as DNA: TGTGCCAGCAGCTTGGTCGTTGCGGGCTCCTACGAGCAGTACTTC. Protein: CASSLVVAGSYEQYF.

The chain links TRBV19 to TRBJ2-7; D is possibly TRBD1 (6 bases). Germline-derived CDR1 and CDR2 are LNHDA and SQIVND (reference sequence). The CDR3 has 14 amino acids. Trimming pared 7 bases from V and 3 bases from J, leaving 16 bases between. The DNA of the CDR3 is TGTGCCAGTACCTCCGGTGGGGGCCTCTACGAGCAGTACTTC. Translating gives CASTSGGGLYEQYF.

The V gene is TRBV2, the J gene TRBJ2-1, with D maybe TRBD1 (5 bases). CDR1 and CDR2 (germline): SNHLY, FYNNEI. Trimming left V 7 bases short and J 3 bases short, with 10 bases between. There are 13 residues in the CDR3. The CDR3 DNA is TGTGCCAGCAACAAGGACAACTACAATGAGCAGTTCTTC. Translation: CASNKDNYNEQFF.

This clone has only one observation. J is TRBJ2-7 and V is TRBV5-3; TRBD2 is a possible D gene (5 bases). TRBV5-3 is identified as an open reading frame with a role that is uncertain. This CDR3 has 14 amino acids. V lost 4 bases and J 3 bases, leaving 14 bases between the germline ends. Written as DNA, the CDR3 is TGTGCCAGAAGCCTGGGTGGGAGTAACTACGAGCAGTACTTC. Its protein is CARSLGGSNYEQYF.

The rearrangement joins TRBV2 to TRBJ2-6, with a possible D match to TRBD2 (5 bases). V lost 2 bases and J lost 0, with 11 bases in between. The CDR3 spans 17 residues. Germline CDR1 SNHLY, CDR2 FYNNEI. Here the CDR3 DNA reads TGTGCCAGCAGTGAAACTCGGGATAGCTCTGGGGCCAACGTCCTGACTTTC. The encoded protein is CASSETRDSSGANVLTF.

The chain is built from TRBV10-3 and TRBJ2-7, with 7 bases identical to TRBD1. Germline trimming cut 4 bases from V and 2 bases from J; bases unmatched to any gene: 8. The CDR3 sequence is 15 residues long. The germline CDR1 and CDR2 sequences are ENHRY and SYGVKD. The CDR3: CAISAGTAPAYEQYF. The CDR3 DNA is TGTGCCATCAGTGCCGGGACAGCGCCGGCCTACGAGCAGTACTTC.